The clone carrying this T cell receptor beta chain was seen at least ten times. The antigen remains unidentified. One junction end does not reproduce the germline sequence, and a read error may be involved. This specimen comes from a study of molecular identifiers for immune sequencing clone quantification. Study-level points and caveats: Identical TCR molecules sharing a barcode could underestimate highly expanded clone sizes. Spiked Jurkat TCR RNA equivalent to one cell reportedly surfaced among roughly 910,000 naive cells. Whereas clones above 20 RNA copies held under 1% of naive-cell molecules, they held over 99% of effector molecules.

TCRdb itself ran the PCR reads through MiXCR, one entry per CDR3 protein. The sample has around 480,000 distinct CDR3 sequences; about 20% are singletons. Researchers sorted naive CD8 T cells as cells that were CD8+CD4-CCR7+CD45RA+. This CDR3 contains 17 residues. CDR1 SGHRS and CDR2 YFSETQ come from the germline V gene. Sequenced material: naive CD8+ T cells from blood, with Jurkat cell RNA spiked in. Subset noted: FACS-sorted CD8+CD4-CCR7+CD45RA+ naive T cells. The chain has TRBV5-1 and TRBJ1-1; the D gene is possibly TRBD1 (6 bases). This clonotype was obtained from a human donor in good health. Some libraries in this study had Jurkat cell RNA spiked in. CDR3 protein: CASNLDRPPHMNTEAFF. DNA of the CDR3: TGCGCCAGCAACTTGGACAGACCACCACACATGAACACTGAAGCTTTCTTT.